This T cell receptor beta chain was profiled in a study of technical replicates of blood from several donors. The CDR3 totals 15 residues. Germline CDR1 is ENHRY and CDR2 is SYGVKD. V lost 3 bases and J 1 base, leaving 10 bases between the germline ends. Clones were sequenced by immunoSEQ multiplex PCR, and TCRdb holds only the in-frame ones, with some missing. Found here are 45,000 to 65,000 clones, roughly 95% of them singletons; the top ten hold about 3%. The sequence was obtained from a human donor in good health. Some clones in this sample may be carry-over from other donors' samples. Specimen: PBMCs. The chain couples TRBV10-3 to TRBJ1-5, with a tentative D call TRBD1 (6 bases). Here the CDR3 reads CAISESGASNQPQHF. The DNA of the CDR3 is TGTGCCATCAGTGAATCAGGGGCGAGCAATCAGCCCCAGCATTTT.